The 8 T cell receptor beta chains reported below all come from one sample, sequenced in a study of beta chain features in type 1 diabetes. General study results and limits: All four CD4+ subsets from Type 1 diabetes patients carried moderately but significantly shorter TCRB CDR3s.

Isolated RNA was reverse transcribed in full, so expressed TCRB transcripts were sequenced. The table came from immunoSEQ multiplex PCR; TCRdb's copy has only in-frame clones and leaves some out. This table holds approximately 250,000 clones, approximately 10% found once. No antigen is known for these receptors. The sequenced sample consisted of naive CD4+ T cells from blood. Receptors were obtained from a young man with type 1 diabetes.

This clone was counted between two and nine times. This chain joins TRBV7-3 and TRBJ2-1; TRBD2 aligns across 10 bases. J was trimmed by 8 bases and V by 2 bases; bases with no gene match: 6. Germline V gene lookup returns CDR1 SGHTA and CDR2 FQGTGA. The CDR3 contains 15 residues. The CDR3 DNA sequence: TGTGCCAGCAGCTTACCAGGACTAGCGGCCGATGAGCAGTTCTTC. Translating it yields CASSLPGLAADEQFF.

The chain employs TRBV5-4 and TRBJ2-1; 11 nucleotides align to TRBD1. The V segment lost 4 bases and the J segment 6 bases; nucleotides outside the gene matches: 9. The CDR3 loop spans 16 amino acids. The germline gives CDR1 SGHNT, CDR2 YYREEE (reference sequence). This CDR3 is CASSKTGTGGSNEQFF. The CDR3 DNA follows: TGTGCCAGCAGCAAAACCGGGACAGGGGGTTCCAATGAGCAGTTCTTC.

A few counts support this clone. The CDR3 protein is CASSVGQGTGYEQYF. CDR3 sequence (DNA): TGTGCCAGCTCAGTGGGACAGGGGACTGGGTACGAGCAGTACTTC. The rearrangement uses TRBV18 and TRBJ2-7; 10 positions match TRBD1. Germline V gene sequence: CDR1 KGHSH, CDR2 LQKENI. Losses at the gene ends were 5 bases for V and 4 bases for J; bases not matched to a gene: 8. The CDR3 has 15 residues. Combining the CDR3 with reference TRBV18 and TRBJ2-7 gives the whole variable domain NAGVMQNPRHLVRRRGQEARLRCSPMKGHSHVYWYRQLPEEGLKFMVYLQKENIIDESGMPKERFSAEFPKEGPSILRIQQVVRGDSAAYFCASSVGQGTGYEQYFGPGTRLTVT.

This clone was seen more than once but under ten times. In DNA, the CDR3 is TGTGCCAGTGGCCCCCGCGGGAAAGGAGCACAAGAGACCCAGTACTTC. This translates into CASGPRGKGAQETQYF. The chain has TRBV27 and TRBJ2-5; D is possibly TRBD2 (6 bases). This CDR3 contains 16 residues. CDR1 MNHEY and CDR2 SMNVEV come from the germline V gene (reference sequence). V was trimmed by 9 bases and J by 2 bases, leaving 22 bases between them.

This clone was counted between two and nine times. The rearrangement joins TRBV4-1 to TRBJ2-7; maybe TRBD2 (6 bases). Per the germline V gene, CDR1 is MGHRA and CDR2 is YSYEKL. Deletions cut 4 bases from V and 5 bases from J, with 18 bases between. The CDR3 has 15 amino acids. The CDR3 nucleotides read TGCGCCAGCAGCCGTCTCGTAGGGAGGACCCACGAGCAGTACTTC. Its protein is CASSRLVGRTHEQYF.

The chain links TRBV7-9 to TRBJ1-5; D uncertain. The CDR3 length is 17 residues. Germline CDR1 is SEHNR and CDR2 is FQNEAQ (reference sequence). The V gene lost 1 base and the J gene lost 2 bases, with 15 bases spanning the gap. The CDR3 sequence is CASSLDLASPGNQPQHF. The CDR3 nucleotides read TGTGCCAGCAGCTTAGACCTAGCCTCCCCGGGCAATCAGCCCCAGCATTTT.

This clone occurred a few times. The chain combines TRBV28 with TRBJ2-6; D is unresolved. Trimming pared 5 bases from V and 4 bases from J, leaving 6 bases between. Germline V CDR1 and CDR2: MDHEN, SYDVKM. The length of the CDR3 is 13 residues. The CDR3: CASSPLGANVLTF. CDR3 DNA sequence: TGTGCCAGCAGTCCACTGGGGGCCAACGTCCTGACTTTC.

The chain carries TRBV7-9 and TRBJ2-7, with a possible D match to TRBD1 (6 bases). The CDR3 is 15 residues long. CDR1 and CDR2 (germline): SEHNR, FQNEAQ (reference sequence). V was pared by 5 bases and J by 4 bases, with 18 bases between. CDR3 region: CASSPSQGLGYEQYF. As DNA, the CDR3 is TGTGCCAGCAGCCCTTCCCAGGGGCTGGGTTACGAGCAGTACTTC.